This record covers a single TCR beta chain. Its cognate antigen is unknown. The data were obtained in a study of T cells in Graves' hyperthyroidism and ophthalmopathy. Whole-study results and caveats: Ophthalmopathy was distinguished from stable hyperthyroidism by 13 V-J signatures.

The CDR3 has 10 residues. The ends were cut back, 5 bases at V and 9 bases at J, with 10 bases in the middle. CDR1 and CDR2 (germline): SQVTM, ANQGSEA. The investigators amplified TCR beta CDR3 regions from RNA transcripts. An initial round of RT-PCR targeting the TCR CDR3 relied on the HTBI primer set. TCRdb re-derived calls from the multiplex PCR reads in MiXCR, one entry per CDR3 protein. The top ten hold 8.9% of the sample, which has hundreds of thousands of distinct CDR3 sequences, about two fifths seen once. The chain carries TRBV29-1 and TRBJ1-2; D unresolved. Sample: blood. This TCR was recovered from a man aged 18 to 29 with Graves' hyperthyroidism. This CDR3 reads CSVRTDSYTF. The CDR3 nucleotides are TGCAGCGTTCGGACCGACAGCTACACCTTC.